Here is one T cell receptor (beta chain) with its context. Its antigen target is currently unknown. Per-base quality was not reported, and no clone a single base away is much larger than it. The 39 donors, aged about 6 to 95 years, were systemically healthy Caucasian individuals from Russia. Each donor gave ten milliliters of peripheral blood, collected into EDTA-treated Vacutainer tubes. Ficoll-Paque density-gradient centrifugation was used to isolate PBMCs, with at least 6 million per sample. Trizol reagent was used to extract total RNA from PBMCs, with at least 6 micrograms per sample. For every donor, an aliquot of PBMCs went through flow cytometry to measure the percentages of naive CD45RAhigh/CD27high T cells. Libraries were prepared through 5' RACE. The instrument given in TCRdb is Illumina HiSeq 2500. The second PCR ran for roughly 6 to 11 cycles and used a J-beta primer mix along with a sample-barcoded 5' primer. Each TCR beta cDNA molecule received a unique molecular identifier from a template-switch 5' adaptor carrying 12 random nucleotides. Each sample yielded at least 2.5 million CDR3-containing paired-end reads. First-strand cDNA synthesis was performed from all RNA using the Mint cDNA synthesis kit, with priming by a TRBC-specific oligonucleotide. After uracil-DNA glycosylase treatment, a first 18-cycle PCR used universal primers M1SS and BC2_uni_R on all cDNA. Turning to the authors' computational methods: For normalization, 1 million high-quality reads, each with a distinct molecular identifier, were randomly selected from each sample. Reads sharing molecular identifiers were discarded rather than binned into consensus sequences. MiTCR, with a Q25 quality threshold and the strictest error-elimination algorithm, was used for CDR3 identification, clonotype clustering and error correction. Lower-bound total TCR beta diversity was estimated with a nonparametric unseen species model using Euler transformation. TCRdb passed the public sequencing reads through fastp at Q25 and MiXCR, retaining productive beta sequences. Duplicate CDR3 protein sequences are folded into a single record with the most common DNA and genes. The V and J calls shown here were made by TCRdb, not taken from the authors' results. Here the sample has 700,000 to 900,000 distinct CDR3 sequences; roughly 24% occur a single time. In total, the top ten clones hold around 3% of the sample.

This sample was taken from a study of blood T cells in healthy people across ages (dated by TCRdb to the mid-2010s). General notes on the study: In model experiments, template switching captured about one uniquely barcoded TCR beta cDNA molecule for every two T cells. To track age-related changes in TCR beta repertoire diversity, the study relied on deep sequencing normalized with unique cDNA molecular identifiers. Donors were grouped into four age groups: young (average 16 years), middle-aged (about 38), aged (approximately 58) and long-lived (about 89). Two additional independent replicas of 1 million unique cDNA reads from the same blood draw were analyzed for two donors (one aged 18 to 29 and one aged 80 or older).

General conclusions and limits of the study: As age increased, observed TCR beta diversity per million T cells dropped in a roughly linear way, and a significant reduction was already evident by age around 41. The CMV infection status of donors was not known, potentially confounding age-related changes in expanded clonotypes. Since profiling was done on bulk unsorted PBMCs, naive and antigen-experienced compartments could not be conclusively compared. Compared with the aged group, more naive CD4+ T cells, fewer expanded clones and increased TCR diversity were shown by the long-lived group, suggesting age selection. Estimates of total diversity from one million sequenced T cells were regarded as lower bounds and underestimates. There was a strong correlation between observed TCR beta diversity and the percentage of naive T cells measured by flow cytometry.

The junction shows trimming of 4 bases on V and 4 bases on J, and the gene matches do not reach 10 bases of it. Taken from the germline V gene, the CDR1 and CDR2 loops are MDHEN and SYDVKM. From cysteine to phenylalanine, the CDR3 is 16 amino acids long. CDR3 DNA is the only sequence kept; it has 48 bases, read in frame from the first base. A further study also used this sample, focusing on T cells of mothers and their children. In that second paper, the authors write: Donors were nine systemically healthy Caucasian individuals: three mothers and their six children. cDNA synthesis used all of the extracted RNA, with roughly 1.5 ug of RNA in each 15 ul reaction. In the second PCR, the M1S primer introduced both the sample barcodes and 2-4 random nucleotides. More than 9 million TCR beta CDR3 reads were obtained from each mother, and about 3 million reads were obtained from each child. In both related and unrelated pairs, thymic selection shapes the output of TCR recombination in a similar way, with inherited differences having only a minor effect. Normalized repertoire overlap was always slightly but never significantly higher in related than unrelated mother-child pairs. No persistent microchimeric T cell clones were found, with a detection sensitivity of approximately 100 clones per million clonotypes. In the study, deep NGS was used to compare the TCR beta repertoires of mothers and children, and features distinguishing related mother-child pairs from unrelated individuals were sought. On average, the children were around 11 +/- 4 years old, while the mothers were 40 +/- 4 years old. After adapter ligation with NEBNext reagents, the libraries were sequenced on Illumina HiSeq 2000 with 100+100 nt paired-end reads. To prevent cross-contamination, the mother and child libraries were prepared a month apart and were sequenced in separate runs. Between roughly 500,000 and 2,000,000 distinct TCR beta clonotypes were identified per donor. Naive TCR beta clonotypes were estimated from low-frequency clonotypes matched to each donor's FACS-determined naive share, without sorting.

This clonotype was sampled from a boy between 10 and 17 years old in good health. The chain is made from TRBV28 and TRBJ1-3, with TRBD1 matching 7 junction bases. The sequenced sample consisted of blood. The nucleotides read TGTGCCAGCAGTTCACAGGGGAGGACTAAAGGAAACACCATATATTTT. Translated, this is CASSSQGRTKGNTIYF.